This T cell receptor beta chain was sequenced in a study of identical twins. General observations from the study: With monozygotic twins, out-of-frame TCR alpha sharing exceeded what models estimated.

With template switching, a universal primer site was added, and the cDNA carried unique molecular identifiers. TCRdb recomputed calls from the 5' RACE reads with MiXCR, one row per CDR3 protein. In the table there are roughly 720,000 distinct CDR3 sequences, 15% to 20% of which are singletons. This CDR3 has 15 residues. The germline CDR1 and CDR2 sequences are SGHNT and YYREEE (reference sequence). V was pared by 3 bases and J by 0 bases, with 5 bases of the junction left unmatched. This clonotype was picked up a small number of times. Its specificity is not known. This same sample was also part of a study on T cells expressing NK-cell markers.

This clonotype originated in a woman aged 18-35 years in good health. Sequenced sample: PBMCs. The J gene is TRBJ2-5, the V gene TRBV5-4; 7 bases match TRBD2. In DNA form, the CDR3 reads TGTGCCAGCAGCTCTGGGGGGGGGGACCAAGAGACCCAGTACTTC. This codes for CASSSGGGDQETQYF.